This T cell receptor beta chain was sequenced during a study of T cell responses to AZD1222 COVID-19 vaccine. Findings and limits, study-wide: With dominance at 160-218 and 743-854, vaccine-associated CD4 TCRs spanned spike. Reports say nearly half of spike-specific TCRs go after unmutated variant regions.

Germline V CDR1 and CDR2: MNHNS, SASEGT. Trimming cost V 2 bases and J 7 bases; bases outside gene matches: 8. CDR3 length: 15 amino acids. Clones were sequenced by immunoSEQ multiplex PCR, and TCRdb holds only the in-frame ones, with some missing. There are 150,000 to 160,000 clones in the sample; 80% to 90% occur only once, and 5.5% lies in the top ten. About this clone itself: The antigen is undetermined.

The clonotype comes from an adult in good health. V is TRBV6-1 and J is TRBJ1-2, with 9 nucleotides matching TRBD1. This sample comprised peripheral blood, obtained on day 0 of MenACWY control vaccination. The CDR3 DNA reads as TGTGCCAGCAGTGAATCGACAGGGGGTTTTCGTGGCTACACCTTC. As protein: CASSESTGGFRGYTF.